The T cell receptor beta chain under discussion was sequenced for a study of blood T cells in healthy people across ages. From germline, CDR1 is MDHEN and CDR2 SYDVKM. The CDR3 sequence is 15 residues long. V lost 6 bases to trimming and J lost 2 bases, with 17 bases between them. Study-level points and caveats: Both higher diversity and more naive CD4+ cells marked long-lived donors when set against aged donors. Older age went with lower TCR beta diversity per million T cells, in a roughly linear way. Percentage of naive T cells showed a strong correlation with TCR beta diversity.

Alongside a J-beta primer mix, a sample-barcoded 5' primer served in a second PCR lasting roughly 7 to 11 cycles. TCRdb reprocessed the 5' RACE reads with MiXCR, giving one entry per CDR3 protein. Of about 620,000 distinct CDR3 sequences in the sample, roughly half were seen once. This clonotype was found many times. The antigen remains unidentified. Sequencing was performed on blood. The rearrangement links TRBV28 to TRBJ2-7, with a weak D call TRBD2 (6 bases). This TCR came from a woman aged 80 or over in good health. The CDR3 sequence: CASSLKWEVTYEQYF. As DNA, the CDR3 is TGTGCCAGCAGCTTAAAATGGGAGGTAACCTACGAGCAGTACTTC.